The 22 T cell receptor beta chains reported below all come from one sample, sequenced in a study of cytomegalovirus exposure and HLA in healthy donors. The PCR made use of 60 Vbeta and 13 Jbeta primers. Sequencing used immunoSEQ multiplex PCR; TCRdb keeps in-frame clones, though not all of them. The sample includes about 130,000 clones, 77% of them seen just once. The sample comprised PBMCs. The source is a middle-aged woman in good health and CMV-seropositive.

The chain is built from TRBV6-1 and TRBJ1-1; 8 positions match TRBD1. J lost 4 bases, V lost 2 bases, and 9 bases had no gene match. The CDR3 is 16 amino acids. Per germline, CDR1 MNHNS and CDR2 SASEGT. The CDR3 loop is CASSERGRGPSTEAFF. Here the CDR3 DNA reads TGTGCCAGCAGTGAAAGGGGCAGGGGGCCTAGCACTGAAGCTTTCTTT.

V and J are TRBV19 and TRBJ2-3, with D perhaps matching TRBD2 (6 bases). Germline V gene lookup returns CDR1 LNHDA and CDR2 SQIVND (reference sequence). V dropped 8 bases and J dropped 0 bases, with 12 bases sitting between them. This CDR3 is built from 14 residues. The CDR3, as DNA: TGTGCCAGTTGCTGCGGGACTAGCACAGATACGCAGTATTTT. Amino acid sequence: CASCCGTSTDTQYF.

This clone was detected a few times. The rearrangement joins TRBV2 to TRBJ2-3, with TRBD2 identical over 9 bases. CDR1 is SNHLY and CDR2 is FYNNEI in the germline V gene. The V and J ends lost 4 bases and 4 bases, in that order; junction bases with no gene match: 6. The CDR3 is 15 residues long. The CDR3 region is CASSGIAGDSDTQYF. Here the CDR3 DNA reads TGTGCCAGCAGTGGGATAGCGGGAGATTCAGATACGCAGTATTTT. The entire variable domain, with the rest obtained from reference TRBV2 and TRBJ2-3, is as follows: EPEVTQTPSHQVTQMGQEVILRCVPISNHLYFYWYRQILGQKVEFLVSFYNNEISEKSEIFDDQFSVERPDGSNFTLKIRSTKLEDSAMYFCASSGIAGDSDTQYFGPGTRLTVL.

V and J are TRBV11-2 and TRBJ2-7; 7 bases align to TRBD1. The CDR3 has 14 residues. The junction had 11 bases not matched to a gene; V was cut back by 5 bases and J by 7 bases. CDR1 is SGHAT, CDR2 FQNNGV, per germline. CDR3 protein: CASSPQTGKGEQYF. CDR3 coding DNA: TGTGCCAGCAGCCCCCAGACAGGGAAGGGGGAGCAGTACTTC. The variable domain in full, completed from reference TRBV11-2 and TRBJ2-7, reads EAGVAQSPRYKIIEKRQSVAFWCNPISGHATLYWYQQILGQGPKLLIQFQNNGVVDDSQLPKDRFSAERLKGVDSTLKIQPAKLEDSAVYLCASSPQTGKGEQYFGPGTRLTVT.

This chain uses TRBV9 with TRBJ2-7; D is unresolved. CDR1 SGDLS and CDR2 YYNGEE come from the germline V gene. V dropped 0 bases and J dropped 6 bases, with 13 bases sitting between them. There are 14 residues in the CDR3. CDR3: CASSVDPGLSEQYF. The CDR3 region has the DNA TGTGCCAGCAGCGTAGACCCGGGTCTAAGCGAGCAGTACTTC. Full variable domain (rest looked up from reference TRBV9 and TRBJ2-7): DSGVTQTPKHLITATGQRVTLRCSPRSGDLSVYWYQQSLDQGLQFLIQYYNGEERAKGNILERFSAQQFPDLHSELNLSSLELGDSALYFCASSVDPGLSEQYFGPGTRLTVT.

The V gene is TRBV5-1, the J gene TRBJ2-1; 9 nucleotides agree with TRBD1. V gave up 7 bases and J gave up 4 bases; unmatched junction bases: 6. Germline V gene sequence: CDR1 SGHRS, CDR2 YFSETQ. This CDR3 contains 14 residues. The CDR3 DNA reads TGCGCCAGCGCGGGACAGGGAGGGTACAATGAGCAGTTCTTC. Encoded protein: CASAGQGGYNEQFF.

V is TRBV6-1 and J is TRBJ1-2; tentatively, D is TRBD1 (5 bases). This CDR3 spans 15 amino acids. Germline CDR1 and CDR2: MNHNS and SASEGT. The V and J ends lost 6 bases and 4 bases respectively, with 18 bases between them. The DNA for the CDR3 is TGTGCCAGCAGATACCTCGTGGGGGACTCCTATGGCTACACCTTC. Its protein is CASRYLVGDSYGYTF.

The J gene is TRBJ1-1, the V gene TRBV5-4, with TRBD1 identical over 9 bases. This CDR3 is 14 amino acids long. The V gene's germline CDR1 is SGHNT and CDR2 YYREEE (reference sequence). The trim removed 3 bases at V and 5 bases at J, leaving 5 bases unmatched. The CDR3 region has the DNA TGTGCCAGCAGCTCAGGACAGGGGAAGACTGAAGCTTTCTTT. Its protein is CASSSGQGKTEAFF.

This clone was counted only a few times. This rearrangement joins TRBV7-3 to TRBJ2-1, with TRBD2 matching over 9 bases. V was clipped by 5 bases and J by 2 bases; unmatched bases: 4. The CDR3 runs to 15 residues. CDR1 is SGHTA and CDR2 is FQGTGA in the germline V gene. CDR3 coding DNA: TGTGCCAGCAGCATTACTAGCGGGCCCTACAATGAGCAGTTCTTC. Its protein is CASSITSGPYNEQFF.

This sequence joins TRBV19 and TRBJ2-1, with 8 bases aligning to TRBD2. V trimming: 7 bases; J trimming: 8 bases; junction bases outside the gene matches: 7. The germline V gene encodes CDR1 LNHDA and CDR2 SQIVND (reference sequence). This CDR3 region has 13 residues. The CDR3, as DNA: TGTGCCAGTACTCAGCGGGAGATTGATGAGCAGTTCTTC. Residues: CASTQREIDEQFF.

This chain joins TRBV4-1 and TRBJ2-7; a weak D match, TRBD2 (7 bases). Between the trimmed V and J ends, which lost 5 bases and 4 bases, there was a span of 15 bases. The CDR3 loop spans 14 amino acids. Germline values: CDR1 MGHRA, CDR2 YSYEKL. The CDR3 DNA reads TGCGCCAGCAGCGAGGGGGGGACCGGTTACGAGCAGTACTTC. Protein sequence: CASSEGGTGYEQYF.

V gene TRBV18 combines with J gene TRBJ2-5; 9 nucleotides agree with TRBD2. The end of the DNA aligns better with TRBJ2-7, so the J call may be wrong. Germline assignment: CDR1 KGHSH and CDR2 LQKENI. This CDR3 contains 15 residues. CDR3 nucleotides: TGTGCCAGCTCACCTCCGACTAGCGGTCGGTACGAGCAGTACTTC. As protein: CASSPPTSGRYEQYF.

The V gene is TRBV5-4, the J gene TRBJ2-3; TRBD2 might be the D (7 bases). The V end was cut by 3 bases, the J end by 6 bases, with 20 bases between. This CDR3 region has 16 residues. From germline, CDR1 is SGHNT and CDR2 YYREEE (reference sequence). In DNA form, the CDR3 reads TGTGCCAGCAGCTCGGGGGCTAGCGGTCCATCGGATACGCAGTATTTT. Protein sequence: CASSSGASGPSDTQYF.

This clone has a handful of counts. This chain uses TRBV5-1 with TRBJ2-1, with 10 nucleotides matching TRBD1. CDR3 length: 15 residues. The trim removed 2 bases at V and 9 bases at J, leaving 8 bases unmatched. The germline gives CDR1 SGHRS, CDR2 YFSETQ. CDR3 sequence reads: CASSLGTGDWGEQFF. Here the CDR3 DNA reads TGCGCCAGCAGCTTAGGGACAGGGGATTGGGGTGAGCAGTTCTTC.

This chain links TRBV7-3 with TRBJ2-1, with D unclear. The CDR3 consists of 14 residues. Germline values: CDR1 SGHTA, CDR2 FQGTGA. V was pared by 1 base and J by 4 bases, with 8 bases between. The CDR3 sequence is CASSLNGFYNEQFF. The CDR3 nucleotides read TGTGCCAGCAGCTTAAACGGGTTTTACAATGAGCAGTTCTTC.

This clone was found once. The rearrangement uses TRBV2 and TRBJ2-2, with TRBD1 as a possible D gene (5 bases). V dropped 7 bases and J dropped 2 bases, with 14 bases sitting between them. The CDR3 sequence is 15 residues long. Germline V CDR1 and CDR2: SNHLY, FYNNEI. The DNA for the CDR3 is TGTGCCAGCACTACCCCCGGACACAACACCGGGGAGCTGTTTTTT. Protein: CASTTPGHNTGELFF.

The chain carries TRBV19 and TRBJ2-1, with 15 bases lining up with TRBD2. The CDR3 totals 19 residues. V trimming: 2 bases; J trimming: 7 bases; junction bases outside the gene matches: 12. Germline CDR1 LNHDA, CDR2 SQIVND (reference sequence). The CDR3 spells CASSIKPGTSGRFKNEQFF. CDR3 bases: TGTGCCAGTAGTATAAAACCAGGGACTAGCGGGAGGTTTAAGAATGAGCAGTTCTTC.

The genes are TRBV5-1 and TRBJ2-1; 8 bases match TRBD1. With 4 bases clipped from V and 4 bases from J, the junction kept 4 bases outside the gene matches. Per germline, CDR1 SGHRS and CDR2 YFSETQ. CDR3 length: 14 amino acids. Written as DNA, the CDR3 is TGCGCCAGCAGCACGGGACAGGTTTACAATGAGCAGTTCTTC. This codes for CASSTGQVYNEQFF. Full variable domain (outside the CDR3, taken from reference TRBV5-1 and TRBJ2-1): KAGVTQTPRYLIKTRGQQVTLSCSPISGHRSVSWYQQTPGQGLQFLFEYFSETQRNKGNFPGRFSGRQFSNSRSEMNVSTLELGDSALYLCASSTGQVYNEQFFGPGTRLTVL.

The chain recombines TRBV4-1 with TRBJ1-2, with D possibly TRBD1 on 5 matching bases. V lost 1 base to trimming and J lost 3 bases, with 12 bases between them. CDR1 MGHRA and CDR2 YSYEKL come from the germline V gene. The CDR3 extends over 15 amino acids. CDR3 sequence (DNA): TGCGCCAGCAGCCAAGGGACCAGGGTGGACTATGGCTACACCTTC. Its translation: CASSQGTRVDYGYTF.

The V gene is TRBV10-3, the J gene TRBJ2-7, with D unclear. Germline CDR1 and CDR2: ENHRY and SYGVKD. The V end lost 3 bases, the J end lost 5 bases, and 5 bases lay between the germline ends. There are 11 residues in the CDR3. The DNA for the CDR3 is TGTGCCATCAGTGACTTAGACGAGCAGTACTTC. Its translation is CAISDLDEQYF.

The genes are TRBV2 and TRBJ2-5; a weak D match, TRBD1 (5 bases). Trimming stripped 5 bases from V and 1 base from J, with 8 bases between. CDR3 size: 13 residues. Germline CDR1 reads SNHLY; CDR2 reads FYNNEI. The CDR3 protein is CASSRQIQETQYF. For the CDR3, the DNA is TGTGCCAGCAGTAGACAGATCCAAGAGACCCAGTACTTC. Full variable domain (rest looked up from reference TRBV2 and TRBJ2-5): EPEVTQTPSHQVTQMGQEVILRCVPISNHLYFYWYRQILGQKVEFLVSFYNNEISEKSEIFDDQFSVERPDGSNFTLKIRSTKLEDSAMYFCASSRQIQETQYFGPGTRLLVL.

The CDR3 loop is CASSFNTGIGNTIYF. CDR3 nucleotides: TGTGCCAGCAGCTTTAATACGGGAATTGGAAACACCATATATTTT. The rearrangement uses TRBV7-9 and TRBJ1-3, with D hard to call. Germline V gene sequence: CDR1 SEHNR, CDR2 FQNEAQ (reference sequence). The CDR3 sequence is 15 residues long. V was cut by 3 bases and J by 3 bases, with 12 bases left in between.